The 13 T cell receptor beta chains listed next were all sequenced from one sample in a study of T cells after yellow fever vaccination. One entry per CDR3 protein, called by TCRdb with MiXCR from the 5' RACE reads. This sample has approximately 170,000 distinct CDR3 sequences, with around 10% found just once. The sequencing used CD8+ T cells sorted from PBMCs, collected 15 days after the yellow fever booster vaccination. The receptor set was obtained from a man in his late teens or twenties who received the YFV17D yellow fever vaccine.

The chain is built from TRBV27 and TRBJ1-2, with D unclear. The V end lost 2 bases, the J end lost 4 bases, and 11 bases lay between the germline ends. CDR3 length equals 14 residues. CDR1 MNHEY and CDR2 SMNVEV come from the germline V gene (reference sequence). This CDR3 reads CASSLSANLYGYTF. The DNA for the CDR3 is TGTGCCAGCAGTTTAAGTGCCAACCTCTATGGCTACACCTTC.

The table lists this clonotype with a few counts. The CDR3 DNA follows: TGTGCCAGCAGCGCACGACAGCCCTACGAGCAGTACGTC. Protein: CASSARQPYEQYV. The chain couples TRBV14 to TRBJ2-7; tentative D call: TRBD1 (5 bases). The CDR3 totals 13 residues. The germline gives CDR1 SGHDN, CDR2 FVKESK. The V gene lost 5 bases and the J gene lost 2 bases, with 10 bases spanning the gap.

The rearrangement uses TRBV25-1 and TRBJ2-7; TRBD1 or TRBD2 may be the D gene (5 bases each). The CDR3 runs 13 residues. The germline V gene encodes CDR1 MGHDK and CDR2 SYGVNS. Trimming removed 8 bases from V and 4 bases from J, with 15 bases in between. This chain's CDR3 is CASGLGLGYEQYF. The CDR3, as DNA: TGTGCCAGCGGACTGGGGCTGGGGTACGAGCAGTACTTC.

The gene calls are TRBV12-3 or TRBV12-4 and TRBJ2-1; D is unresolved. CDR3 length equals 16 residues. Deletions cut 0 bases from V and 4 bases from J, with 13 bases between. The chain's CDR3 is CASSLAALPGYNEQFF. The CDR3 DNA reads as TGTGCCAGCAGTTTAGCGGCTTTACCGGGTTACAATGAGCAGTTCTTC.

J is TRBJ2-2 and V is TRBV7-9; TRBD1 or TRBD2 may be the D gene (5 bases each). V was clipped by 5 bases and J by 4 bases, with 23 bases between them. Germline V lookup: CDR1 SEHNR, CDR2 FQNEAQ (reference sequence). The CDR3 is 18 amino acids. The chain's CDR3 is CASSNGASRDQGTGELFF. CDR3 DNA sequence: TGTGCCAGCAGCAATGGGGCTAGCCGAGACCAAGGCACCGGGGAGCTGTTTTTT.

This chain connects TRBV5-5 to TRBJ1-5; a weak D match, TRBD1 (6 bases). The CDR3 runs 14 residues. Trimming shortened V by 4 bases and J by 6 bases, and 14 bases separated the two germline ends. The germline V gene encodes CDR1 SGHKS and CDR2 YYEKEE (reference sequence). The CDR3 nucleotides read TGTGCCAGCAGCCTCGCGGGGGGCCCTCAGCCCCAGCATTTT. Residues: CASSLAGGPQPQHF. The whole variable domain, remainder taken from reference TRBV5-5 and TRBJ1-5, is DAGVTQSPTHLIKTRGQQVTLRCSPISGHKSVSWYQQVLGQGPQFIFQYYEKEERGRGNFPDRFSARQFPNYSSELNVNALLLGDSALYLCASSLAGGPQPQHFGDGTRLSIL.

The gene calls are TRBV7-2 and TRBJ1-6, with a weak D call TRBD1 (5 bases). Between the trimmed V and J ends, which lost 1 base and 9 bases, there was a span of 19 bases. CDR3 size: 17 residues. Germline-derived CDR1 and CDR2 are SGHTA and FQGNSA. The CDR3, as DNA: TGTGCCAGCAGCTTAGGCTCGGGACGTACGACGCCTTCACCCCTCCACTTT. Protein sequence: CASSLGSGRTTPSPLHF.

This clonotype was observed a handful of times. V usage is TRBV7-9 and J usage is TRBJ2-1; D is perhaps TRBD1 (5 bases). CDR1 is SEHNR, CDR2 FQNEAQ, per germline (reference sequence). V was cut by 4 bases and J by 7 bases, with 17 bases left in between. The CDR3 length is 15 residues. DNA for the CDR3: TGTGCCAGCAGCTGGACAACCGCATCGAGTAATGAGCAGTTCTTC. Translation: CASSWTTASSNEQFF. Looking up the rest from reference TRBV7-9 and TRBJ2-1 gives the full variable domain: DTGVSQNPRHKITKRGQNVTFRCDPISEHNRLYWYRQTLGQGPEFLTYFQNEAQLEKSRLLSDRFSAERPKGSFSTLEIQRTEQGDSAMYLCASSWTTASSNEQFFGPGTRLTVL.

This clonotype occurred a few times. The chain employs TRBV19 and TRBJ2-3; D gene unclear. This CDR3 contains 14 residues. Trimming pared 5 bases from V and 4 bases from J, leaving 13 bases between. Germline V gene sequence: CDR1 LNHDA, CDR2 SQIVND (reference sequence). CDR3 nucleotides: TGTGCCAGTAGTTTCGGGTATGGGGCAGATACGCAGTATTTT. It is translated as CASSFGYGADTQYF.

This clonotype was counted between two and nine times. This chain joins TRBV4-2 and TRBJ2-5; 7 bases match TRBD1. With 5 bases clipped from V and 1 base from J, the junction kept 7 bases outside the gene matches. CDR3 length: 15 amino acids. The germline gives CDR1 LGHNA, CDR2 YNFKEQ. The CDR3 nucleotides read TGTGCCAGCAGCTCTGGACAGGCCCTCCAAGAGACCCAGTACTTC. This sequence encodes CASSSGQALQETQYF.

The genes are TRBV11-2 and TRBJ2-7; D unresolved. The V end was cut by 1 base, the J end by 6 bases, with 7 bases between. Germline V gene lookup returns CDR1 SGHAT and CDR2 FQNNGV. The CDR3 totals 12 residues. The CDR3 DNA sequence: TGTGCCAGCAGCTTAGGGCAGCTCGAGCAGTACGTC. Amino acid sequence: CASSLGQLEQYV.

At least ten counts were recorded for this clonotype. This chain links TRBV28 with TRBJ2-3; D is possibly TRBD1 (5 bases). Germline CDR1 MDHEN, CDR2 SYDVKM. V was clipped by 7 bases and J by 2 bases, with 16 bases between them. The CDR3 has 15 residues. The CDR3 loop is CASTPTVTATDTQYF. DNA of the CDR3: TGTGCCAGCACCCCGACAGTCACTGCCACAGATACGCAGTATTTT. The whole variable domain, remainder taken from reference TRBV28 and TRBJ2-3, is DVKVTQSSRYLVKRTGEKVFLECVQDMDHENMFWYRQDPGLGLRLIYFSYDVKMKEKGDIPEGYSVSREKKERFSLILESASTNQTSMYLCASTPTVTATDTQYFGPGTRLTVL.

In its sample, this clonotype was seen a few times. V usage is TRBV4-1 and J usage is TRBJ1-5; maybe TRBD1 (6 bases). Germline CDR1 and CDR2: MGHRA and YSYEKL. Trimming cost V 4 bases and J 4 bases, with 14 bases left between them. The CDR3 is made up of 15 amino acids. CDR3 loop: CASSLRTVTNQPQHF. The CDR3 DNA is TGCGCCAGCAGCCTACGGACAGTAACAAATCAGCCCCAGCATTTT.